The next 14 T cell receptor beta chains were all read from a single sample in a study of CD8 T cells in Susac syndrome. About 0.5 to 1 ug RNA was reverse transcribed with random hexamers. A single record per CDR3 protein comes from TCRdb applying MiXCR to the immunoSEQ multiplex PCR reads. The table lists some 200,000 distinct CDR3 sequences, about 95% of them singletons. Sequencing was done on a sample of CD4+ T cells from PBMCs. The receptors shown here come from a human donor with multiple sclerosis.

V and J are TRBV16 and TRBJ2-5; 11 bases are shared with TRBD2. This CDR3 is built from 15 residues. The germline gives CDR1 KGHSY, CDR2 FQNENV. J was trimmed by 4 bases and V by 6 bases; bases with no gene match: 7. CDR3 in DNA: TGTGCCAGCAGTCGTAGCGGGAGGGCCGGAGAGACCCAGTACTTC. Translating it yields CASSRSGRAGETQYF. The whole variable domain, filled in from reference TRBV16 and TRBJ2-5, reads GEEVAQTPKHLVRGEGQKAKLYCAPIKGHSYVFWYQQVLKNEFKFLISFQNENVFDETGMPKERFSAKCLPNSPCSLEIQATKLEDSAVYFCASSRSGRAGETQYFGPGTRLLVL.

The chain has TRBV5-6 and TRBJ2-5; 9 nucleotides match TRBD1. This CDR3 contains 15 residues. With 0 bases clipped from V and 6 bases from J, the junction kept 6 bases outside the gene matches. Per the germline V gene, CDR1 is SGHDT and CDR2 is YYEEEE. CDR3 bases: TGTGCCAGCAGCTTGGTGGGGACAGGGAGTCAGACCCAGTACTTC. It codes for CASSLVGTGSQTQYF.

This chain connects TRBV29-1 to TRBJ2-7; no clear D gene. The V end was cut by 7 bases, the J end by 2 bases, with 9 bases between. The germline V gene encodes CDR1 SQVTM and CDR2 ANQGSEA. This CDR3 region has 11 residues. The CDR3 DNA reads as TGCAGCGGGGGATTCACCTACGAGCAGTACTTC. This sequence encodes CSGGFTYEQYF.

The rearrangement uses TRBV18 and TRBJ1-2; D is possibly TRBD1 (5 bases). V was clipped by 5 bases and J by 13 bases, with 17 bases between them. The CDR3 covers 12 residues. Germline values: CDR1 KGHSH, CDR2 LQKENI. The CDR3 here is CASSALGHSCTF. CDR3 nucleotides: TGTGCCAGCTCAGCGCTAGGACATTCGTGCACCTTC.

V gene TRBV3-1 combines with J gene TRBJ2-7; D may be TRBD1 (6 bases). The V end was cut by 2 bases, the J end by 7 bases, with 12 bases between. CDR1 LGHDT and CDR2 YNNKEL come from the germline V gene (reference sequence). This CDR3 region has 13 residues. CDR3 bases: TGTGCCAGCAGCCAACAGGGGATCGGGGAGCAGTACTTC. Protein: CASSQQGIGEQYF.

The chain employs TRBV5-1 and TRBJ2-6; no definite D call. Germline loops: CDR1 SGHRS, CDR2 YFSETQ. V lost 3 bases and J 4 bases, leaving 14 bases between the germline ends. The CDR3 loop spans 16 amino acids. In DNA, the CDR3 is TGCGCCAGCAGCTCCGCCTTGGGCTCAGGGGCCAACGTCCTGACTTTC. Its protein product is CASSSALGSGANVLTF.

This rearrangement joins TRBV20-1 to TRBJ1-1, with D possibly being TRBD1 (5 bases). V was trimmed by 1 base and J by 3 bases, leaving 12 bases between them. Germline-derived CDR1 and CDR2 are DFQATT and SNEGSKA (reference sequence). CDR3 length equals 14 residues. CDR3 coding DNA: TGCAGTGCTAGAGGCCGGGGGTGGGACACTGAAGCTTTCTTT. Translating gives CSARGRGWDTEAFF.

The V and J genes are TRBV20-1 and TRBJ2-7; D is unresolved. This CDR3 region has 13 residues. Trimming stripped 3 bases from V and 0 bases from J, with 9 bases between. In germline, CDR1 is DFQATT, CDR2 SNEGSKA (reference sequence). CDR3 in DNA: TGCAGTGCTAGGGGTCGGGCCTCCTACGAGCAGTACTTC. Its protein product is CSARGRASYEQYF.

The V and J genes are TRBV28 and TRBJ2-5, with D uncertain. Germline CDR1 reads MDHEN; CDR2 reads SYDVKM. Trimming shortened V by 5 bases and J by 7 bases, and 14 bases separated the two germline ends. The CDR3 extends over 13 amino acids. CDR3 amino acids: CASSPSPGLTQYF. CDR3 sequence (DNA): TGTGCCAGCAGTCCTTCCCCAGGATTGACCCAGTACTTC.

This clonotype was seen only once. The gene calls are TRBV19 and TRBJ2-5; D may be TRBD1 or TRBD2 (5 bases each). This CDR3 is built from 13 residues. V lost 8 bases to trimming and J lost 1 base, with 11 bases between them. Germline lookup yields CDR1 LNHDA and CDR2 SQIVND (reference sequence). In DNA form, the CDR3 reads TGTGCCAGTGGGCCGGGACCCCAAGAGACCCAGTACTTC. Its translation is CASGPGPQETQYF.

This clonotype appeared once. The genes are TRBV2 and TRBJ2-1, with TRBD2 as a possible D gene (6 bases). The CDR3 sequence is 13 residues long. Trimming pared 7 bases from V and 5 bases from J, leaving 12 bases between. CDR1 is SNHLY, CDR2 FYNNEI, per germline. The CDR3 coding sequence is TGTGCCAGCATCGTCGAGCGGGACAATGAGCAGTTCTTC. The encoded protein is CASIVERDNEQFF.

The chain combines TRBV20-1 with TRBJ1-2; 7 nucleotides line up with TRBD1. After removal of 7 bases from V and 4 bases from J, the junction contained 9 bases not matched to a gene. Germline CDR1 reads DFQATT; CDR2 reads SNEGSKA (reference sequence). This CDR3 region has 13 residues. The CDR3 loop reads CSVVQGLSYGYTF. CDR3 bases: TGCAGTGTTGTACAGGGGTTGAGCTATGGCTACACCTTC.

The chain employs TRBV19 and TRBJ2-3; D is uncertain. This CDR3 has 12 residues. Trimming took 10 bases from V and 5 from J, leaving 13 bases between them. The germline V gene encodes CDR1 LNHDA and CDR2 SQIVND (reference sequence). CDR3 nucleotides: TGTGCCACCGCGCCCCGAGGAGATACGCAGTATTTT. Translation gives CATAPRGDTQYF. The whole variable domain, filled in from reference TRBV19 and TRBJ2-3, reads DGGITQSPKYLFRKEGQNVTLSCEQNLNHDAMYWYRQDPGQGLRLIYYSQIVNDFQKGDIAEGYSVSREKKESFPLTVTSAQKNPTAFYLCATAPRGDTQYFGPGTRLTVL.

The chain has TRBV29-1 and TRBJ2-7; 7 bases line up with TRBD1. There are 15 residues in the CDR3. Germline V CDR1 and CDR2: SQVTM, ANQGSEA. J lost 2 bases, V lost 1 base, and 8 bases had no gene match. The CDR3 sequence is CSVEGPGQRTYEQYF. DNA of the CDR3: TGCAGCGTTGAAGGGCCGGGACAGCGAACCTACGAGCAGTACTTC.